The clone carrying this T cell receptor (beta chain) has just a few counts. The CDR3 runs to 15 residues. The germline V and J ends were trimmed by 7 bases and 3 bases, with 16 bases remaining between them. This sample was included in a study of identical twins. TCRdb reanalysed the 5' RACE reads using MiXCR and keeps one entry per CDR3 protein. The sample includes roughly 490,000 distinct CDR3 sequences, roughly 13% of them seen just once. The sample was also linked to a second study, of yellow fever vaccine responses in identical twins.

The specimen was CD4+ T cells sorted from blood. The V and J genes are TRBV12-3 or TRBV12-4 and TRBJ2-1; TRBD2 might be the D (5 bases). The sequence was obtained from a woman younger than 30 in good health. The CDR3 is CASTRSGSNYNEQFF. CDR3 sequence (DNA): TGTGCCAGCACTCGCTCGGGAAGTAACTACAATGAGCAGTTCTTC.